The 25 T cell receptor beta chains listed next were all sequenced from one sample in a study of blood T cell repertoires in COVID-19. Some clones are missing from TCRdb's copy, which holds only in-frame ones; the method was immunoSEQ multiplex PCR. The sample holds fewer than 200,000 clones, roughly 80% seen once. The sample comprised PBMCs or T cells enriched from blood (not recorded which). These receptors were collected from a woman in her forties or fifties who had recovered from COVID-19.

The chain uses TRBV5-1 and TRBJ2-7; a possible D gene is TRBD2 (5 bases). Germline CDR1 reads SGHRS; CDR2 reads YFSETQ. The CDR3 totals 15 residues. V gave up 0 bases and J gave up 0 bases, with 10 bases separating them. The CDR3 sequence is CASSLVSGGSYEQYV. For the CDR3, the DNA is TGCGCCAGCAGCTTGGTCTCAGGAGGCTCCTACGAGCAGTACGTC.

The chain combines TRBV7-8 with TRBJ1-3; 7 bases line up with TRBD1. From germline, CDR1 is SGHVS and CDR2 FQNEAQ. The V gene end was trimmed by 4 bases and the J gene end by 2 bases; junction bases not matched to a gene: 11. This CDR3 has 17 amino acids. CDR3 region: CASSSAPWGQPGNTIYF. DNA for the CDR3: TGTGCCAGCAGCTCCGCCCCCTGGGGACAGCCTGGAAACACCATATATTTT.

The chain recombines TRBV28 with TRBJ2-7; 8 bases agree with TRBD1. V shed 3 bases and J 5 bases; nucleotides not matched to a gene: 3. The V gene's germline CDR1 is MDHEN and CDR2 SYDVKM. The CDR3 is 13 residues long. The CDR3 loop is CASSLSDRDEQYV. The CDR3 DNA is TGTGCCAGCAGTTTGTCGGACAGGGACGAGCAGTACGTC.

The chain employs TRBV7-9 and TRBJ1-2; 9 positions match TRBD1. The germline V gene has CDR1 SEHNR and CDR2 FQNEAQ (reference sequence). The CDR3 length is 15 residues. The V and J ends lost 0 bases and 5 bases, in that order; junction bases with no gene match: 4. CDR3 bases: TGTGCCAGCAGCTTAGCGGGACAGGGACCATATGGCTACACCTTC. This sequence encodes CASSLAGQGPYGYTF.

The rearrangement joins TRBV5-1 to TRBJ2-1; 10 bases match TRBD2. V trimming: 6 bases; J trimming: 5 bases; junction bases outside the gene matches: 11. CDR3 length: 16 amino acids. Germline-derived CDR1 and CDR2 are SGHRS and YFSETQ. The CDR3 DNA sequence: TGCGCCAGCACTGAGACTAGCGGGCGTATAAACAATGAGCAGTTCTTC. This codes for CASTETSGRINNEQFF.

The CDR3 sequence is CASSWEGQETQYF. The CDR3 DNA is TGTGCCAGCAGTTGGGAGGGCCAAGAGACCCAGTACTTC. This chain connects TRBV5-4 to TRBJ2-5, with 7 bases identical to TRBD2. The V gene's germline CDR1 is SGHNT and CDR2 YYREEE (reference sequence). Trimming cost V 5 bases and J 1 base; bases outside gene matches: 2. The CDR3 totals 13 residues.

The chain joins TRBV27 to TRBJ1-5; 7 positions agree with TRBD1. Per the germline V gene, CDR1 is MNHEY and CDR2 is SMNVEV (reference sequence). J gave up 4 bases and V 2 bases, and 5 bases lay outside the gene matches. The CDR3 covers 15 residues. The CDR3 coding sequence is TGTGCCAGCAGTTTAACAGGGGCCCAAAATCAGCCCCAGCATTTT. It translates to CASSLTGAQNQPQHF.

The chain carries TRBV29-1 and TRBJ2-5; 8 nucleotides match TRBD2. Per the germline V gene, CDR1 is SQVTM and CDR2 is ANQGSEA. V lost 7 bases to trimming and J lost 5 bases; unmatched junction nucleotides: 9. CDR3 length equals 13 residues. CDR3: CSAFDSGGETQYF. DNA of the CDR3: TGCAGCGCTTTTGACTCGGGAGGGGAGACCCAGTACTTC.

This clone was counted only a few times. V and J are TRBV9 and TRBJ2-2, with D maybe TRBD1 (7 bases). Trimming left V 4 bases short and J 7 bases short, with 20 bases between. The CDR3 totals 16 residues. CDR1 SGDLS and CDR2 YYNGEE come from the germline V gene. The DNA of the CDR3 is TGTGCCAGCAGCCAACTCGACAGGGCGGGGATCGGGGAGCTGTTTTTT. Amino acids: CASSQLDRAGIGELFF.

The chain combines TRBV28 with TRBJ2-3; a weak D match, TRBD2 (6 bases). The CDR3 has 11 residues. The V end lost 11 bases, the J end lost 11 bases, and 17 bases lay between the germline ends. Germline V CDR1 and CDR2: MDHEN, SYDVKM. For the CDR3, the DNA is TGTGCCGGCGGTAACACCGGGGGGCAGTATTTT. Protein: CAGGNTGGQYF.

This clone has more than one count but fewer than ten. V and J are TRBV7-9 and TRBJ1-4; D unclear. Germline CDR1 SEHNR, CDR2 FQNEAQ (reference sequence). V lost 2 bases to trimming and J lost 7 bases, with 8 bases between them. This CDR3 region has 13 residues. CDR3 in amino acids: CASSLWGGEKLFF. In DNA, the CDR3 is TGTGCCAGCAGCTTATGGGGAGGTGAAAAACTGTTTTTT.

The chain is built from TRBV28 and TRBJ1-2, with D tentatively TRBD1 (6 bases). V lost 6 bases and J 5 bases, leaving 19 bases between the germline ends. CDR1 is MDHEN, CDR2 SYDVKM, per germline. The length of the CDR3 is 15 residues. The CDR3 DNA sequence: TGTGCCAGCAGCTCGTCGGACAGATTAACTTATGGCTACACCTTC. Translating it yields CASSSSDRLTYGYTF.

V and J are TRBV3-1 (or the pseudogene TRBV3-2) and TRBJ1-2; D remains unclear. The CDR3 has 13 amino acids. The ends were cut back, 4 bases at V and 7 bases at J, with 13 bases in the middle. Germline CDR1 reads LGHDT; CDR2 reads YNNKEL (reference sequence). The CDR3 protein is CASSPPGVGGYTF. Here the CDR3 DNA reads TGTGCCAGCAGCCCGCCCGGTGTTGGTGGCTACACCTTC.

The chain is built from TRBV5-1 and TRBJ2-2; perhaps TRBD2 as D (5 bases). Germline V CDR1 and CDR2: SGHRS, YFSETQ. Trimming pared 4 bases from V and 2 bases from J, leaving 12 bases between. CDR3 length: 15 amino acids. CDR3 sequence (DNA): TGCGCCAGCAGCCGGATGGGAGCAAACACCGGGGAGCTGTTTTTT. Its protein is CASSRMGANTGELFF.

The chain joins TRBV7-8 to TRBJ2-2, with 11 bases identical to TRBD2. CDR3 size: 16 residues. The germline gives CDR1 SGHVS, CDR2 FQNEAQ. The ends lost 4 bases at V and 5 bases at J; junction bases unmatched: 6. The CDR3 DNA reads TGTGCCAGCAGCTCACTACTAGCGGGGGATACCGGGGAGCTGTTTTTT. Its translation: CASSSLLAGDTGELFF.

This chain connects TRBV18 to TRBJ2-5; a possible D gene is TRBD2 (6 bases). This CDR3 comprises 13 residues. V gave up 4 bases and J gave up 2 bases, with 8 bases separating them. CDR1 is KGHSH, CDR2 LQKENI, per germline. DNA of the CDR3: TGTGCCAGCTCACGGGACTCACAAGAGACCCAGTACTTC. It translates to CASSRDSQETQYF.

This chain links TRBV10-3 with TRBJ1-5; tentatively, D is TRBD1 (5 bases). CDR3 length equals 18 residues. Germline V lookup: CDR1 ENHRY, CDR2 SYGVKD. Between the trimmed V and J ends, which lost 2 bases and 2 bases, there was a span of 19 bases. This chain's CDR3 is CAISEPFGGGSGNQPQHF. CDR3 in DNA: TGTGCCATCAGTGAGCCCTTTGGGGGGGGGAGCGGCAATCAGCCCCAGCATTTT.

The chain employs TRBV5-8 and TRBJ1-5, with D unclear. In germline, CDR1 is SGHTS, CDR2 YDEGEE. The CDR3 is 15 residues long. Deletions cut 0 bases from V and 4 bases from J, with 11 bases between. CDR3 sequence reads: CASSLAGRANQPQHF. Here the CDR3 DNA reads TGTGCCAGCAGCTTGGCCGGGAGGGCAAATCAGCCCCAGCATTTT.

V usage is TRBV7-8 and J usage is TRBJ1-5; D is uncertain. The germline V gene encodes CDR1 SGHVS and CDR2 FQNEAQ. The CDR3 is made up of 15 amino acids. V was pared by 2 bases and J by 4 bases, with 12 bases between. The CDR3 DNA sequence: TGTGCCAGCAGCTTAAATTCGCAGTTAAATCAGCCCCAGCATTTT. Its protein is CASSLNSQLNQPQHF. Drawing the rest from reference TRBV7-8 and TRBJ1-5, the complete variable domain is GAGVSQSPRYKVAKRGQDVALRCDPISGHVSLFWYQQALGQGPEFLTYFQNEAQLDKSGLPSDRFFAERPEGSVSTLKIQRTQQEDSAVYLCASSLNSQLNQPQHFGDGTRLSIL.

The genes are TRBV28 and TRBJ1-2; maybe TRBD1 (6 bases). V was trimmed by 2 bases and J by 4 bases, leaving 17 bases between them. The CDR3 sequence is 16 residues long. Germline values: CDR1 MDHEN, CDR2 SYDVKM. CDR3 loop: CASSLKGPGGSYGYTF. CDR3 in DNA: TGTGCCAGCAGTTTAAAGGGGCCGGGGGGCTCCTATGGCTACACCTTC.

This chain uses TRBV11-2 with TRBJ1-1, with D hard to call. Germline loops: CDR1 SGHAT, CDR2 FQNNGV. The CDR3 covers 12 residues. The V and J ends lost 3 bases and 6 bases respectively, with 8 bases between them. The CDR3 nucleotides are TGTGCCAGCAGCTTTTCGGAGTCTGAAGCTTTCTTT. The encoded protein is CASSFSESEAFF.

The chain is built from TRBV6-1 and TRBJ1-5; the D is unclear. Germline V lookup: CDR1 MNHNS, CDR2 SASEGT. The V gene lost 2 bases and the J gene lost 5 bases, with 16 bases spanning the gap. There are 16 residues in the CDR3. CDR3: CASSERREGPYQPQHF. The CDR3 DNA reads as TGTGCCAGCAGTGAACGTCGGGAAGGTCCCTATCAGCCCCAGCATTTT.

This rearrangement joins TRBV7-2 to TRBJ2-7; D possibly corresponds to TRBD1 (6 bases). Germline values: CDR1 SGHTA, CDR2 FQGNSA. With 4 bases removed from V and 7 bases from J, the gap between germline ends came to 14 bases. The CDR3 contains 13 residues. The CDR3 sequence: CASSSQGPGEQYV. In DNA, the CDR3 is TGTGCCAGCAGCTCACAGGGTCCGGGAGAGCAGTACGTC.

The chain links TRBV5-6 to TRBJ1-6, with D maybe TRBD1 (5 bases). Germline CDR1 and CDR2: SGHDT and YYEEEE. With 1 base removed from V and 8 bases from J, the gap between germline ends came to 13 bases. This CDR3 comprises 15 residues. This chain's CDR3 is CASSLIQGGDSPLHF. In nucleotides, the CDR3 is TGTGCCAGCAGCTTGATTCAGGGCGGAGATTCACCCCTCCACTTT.

J is TRBJ1-2 and V is TRBV2; the D gene is possibly TRBD1 (6 bases). Germline lookup yields CDR1 SNHLY and CDR2 FYNNEI. Trimming stripped 6 bases from V and 4 bases from J, with 15 bases between. This CDR3 region has 14 residues. The CDR3 region is CASRLGGPTYGYTF. For the CDR3, the DNA is TGTGCCAGCAGATTAGGGGGTCCAACCTATGGCTACACCTTC.